This TCR beta chain was sequenced in a study of blood T cell repertoires in COVID-19. Study processing details: Estimates of nucleated cell counts were drawn from the amplification of reference gene primers. TCRdb's table, derived via immunoSEQ multiplex PCR, lists solely in-frame clones and lacks some. Clonal size and the V and J genes are those of that table, whereas D and trimming came from the DNA. There are fewer than 300,000 clones in the sample; 83% occur only once, and 9.4% lies in the top ten. The CDR3 is 13 residues long. The trim removed 6 bases at V and 2 bases at J, leaving 1 base unmatched. Germline CDR1 and CDR2: MNHNY and SVGAGI (reference sequence). This clone was found once.

Sequenced: peripheral blood. This sequence was found in a woman aged 45-65 years who had recovered from COVID-19. V is TRBV6-6 and J is TRBJ2-1; TRBD2 matches 7 bases. The CDR3: CASRSGTYNEQFF. In DNA, the CDR3 is TGTGCCAGCAGAAGCGGGACCTACAATGAGCAGTTCTTC.